The clone carrying this T cell receptor beta chain was found a few times. Its antigen remains unknown. The entry originates in a study of T cell repertoires in cytomegalovirus infection. General study results and limits: Dominating the ex vivo response were TCR beta clonotypes that were CMV-specific and HLA-C-restricted.

TCRdb re-derived calls from the reads in MiXCR, one entry per CDR3 protein. This sample carries 680,000 or so distinct CDR3 sequences, about 33% of them seen once, and the ten largest clones take over 15%. This sequence was found in a human donor in good health (CMV status not recorded). Some clones in this sample may be carry-over from other donors' samples. Material: cultured PBMCs, obtained from culture after CMV antigen stimulation.

Here the CDR3 reads CASSYWGRGGYTF. CDR3 bases: TGTGCCAGCAGCTACTGGGGGCGGGGGGGCTACACCTTC. The chain recombines TRBV7-2 with TRBJ1-2, with D possibly being TRBD1 (6 bases). CDR1 and CDR2 (germline): SGHTA, FQGNSA. CDR3 length: 13 residues. Trimming took off 4 bases at V and 8 bases at J, with 14 bases between the two ends. Full variable domain (missing parts from reference TRBV7-2 and TRBJ1-2): GAGVSQSPSNKVTEKGKDVELRCDPISGHTALYWYRQSLGQGLEFLIYFQGNSAPDKSGLPSDRFSAERTGGSVSTLTIQRTQQEDSAVYLCASSYWGRGGYTFGSGTRLTVV.